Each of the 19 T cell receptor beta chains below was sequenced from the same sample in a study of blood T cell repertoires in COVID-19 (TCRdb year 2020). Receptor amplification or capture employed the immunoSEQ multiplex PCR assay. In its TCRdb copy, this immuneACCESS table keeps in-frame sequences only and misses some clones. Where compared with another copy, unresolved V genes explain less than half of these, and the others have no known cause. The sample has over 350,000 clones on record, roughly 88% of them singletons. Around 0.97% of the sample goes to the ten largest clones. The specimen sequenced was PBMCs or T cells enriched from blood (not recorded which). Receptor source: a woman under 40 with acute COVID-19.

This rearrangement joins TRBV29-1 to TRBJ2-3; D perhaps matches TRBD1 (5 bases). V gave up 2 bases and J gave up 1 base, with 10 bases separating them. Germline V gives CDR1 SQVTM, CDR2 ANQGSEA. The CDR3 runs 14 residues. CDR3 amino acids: CSVEPGKGTDTQYF. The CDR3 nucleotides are TGCAGCGTTGAACCAGGGAAAGGCACAGATACGCAGTATTTT.

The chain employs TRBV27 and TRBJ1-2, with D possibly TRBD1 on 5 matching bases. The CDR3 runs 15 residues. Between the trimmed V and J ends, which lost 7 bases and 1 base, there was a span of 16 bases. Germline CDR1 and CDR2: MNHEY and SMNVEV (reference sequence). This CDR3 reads CASKKEGRVNYGYTF. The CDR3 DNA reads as TGTGCCAGCAAAAAGGAGGGACGGGTTAACTATGGCTACACCTTC.

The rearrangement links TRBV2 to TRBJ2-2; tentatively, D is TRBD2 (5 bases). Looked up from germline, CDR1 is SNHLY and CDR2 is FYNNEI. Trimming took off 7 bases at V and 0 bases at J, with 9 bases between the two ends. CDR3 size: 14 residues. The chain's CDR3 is CASIREPNTGELFF. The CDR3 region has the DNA TGTGCCAGCATCCGGGAACCGAACACCGGGGAGCTGTTTTTT.

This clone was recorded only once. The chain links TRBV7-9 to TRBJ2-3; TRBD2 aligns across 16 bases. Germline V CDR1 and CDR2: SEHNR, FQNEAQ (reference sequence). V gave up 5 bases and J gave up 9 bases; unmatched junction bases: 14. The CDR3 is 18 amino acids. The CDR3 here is CASSLGTSGGVAAKTQYF. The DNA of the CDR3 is TGTGCCAGCAGCCTCGGGACTAGCGGGGGGGTAGCAGCAAAGACGCAGTATTTT. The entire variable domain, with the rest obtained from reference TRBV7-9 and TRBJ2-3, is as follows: DTGVSQNPRHKITKRGQNVTFRCDPISEHNRLYWYRQTLGQGPEFLTYFQNEAQLEKSRLLSDRFSAERPKGSFSTLEIQRTEQGDSAMYLCASSLGTSGGVAAKTQYFGPGTRLTVL.

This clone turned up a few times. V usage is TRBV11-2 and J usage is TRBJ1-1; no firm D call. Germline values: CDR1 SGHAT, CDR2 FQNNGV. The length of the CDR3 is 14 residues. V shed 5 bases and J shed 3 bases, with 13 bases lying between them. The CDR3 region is CASSPLTGYTEAFF. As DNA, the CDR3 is TGTGCCAGCAGCCCCTTAACGGGGTACACTGAAGCTTTCTTT. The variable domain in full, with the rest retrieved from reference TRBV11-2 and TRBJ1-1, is EAGVAQSPRYKIIEKRQSVAFWCNPISGHATLYWYQQILGQGPKLLIQFQNNGVVDDSQLPKDRFSAERLKGVDSTLKIQPAKLEDSAVYLCASSPLTGYTEAFFGQGTRLTVV.

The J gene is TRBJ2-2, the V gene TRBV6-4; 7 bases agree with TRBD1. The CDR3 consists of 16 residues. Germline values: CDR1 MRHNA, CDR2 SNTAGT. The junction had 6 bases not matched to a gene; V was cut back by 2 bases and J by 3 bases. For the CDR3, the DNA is TGTGCCAGCAGTGACCGACAGGGCGCTTACACCGGGGAGCTGTTTTTT. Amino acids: CASSDRQGAYTGELFF.

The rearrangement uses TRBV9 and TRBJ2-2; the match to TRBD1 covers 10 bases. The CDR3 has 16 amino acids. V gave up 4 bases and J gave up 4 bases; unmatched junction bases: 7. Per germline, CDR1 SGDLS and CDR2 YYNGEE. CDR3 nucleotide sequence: TGTGCCAGCAGCTTCACCGGGACAGGGGCCACCGGGGAGCTGTTTTTT. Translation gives CASSFTGTGATGELFF.

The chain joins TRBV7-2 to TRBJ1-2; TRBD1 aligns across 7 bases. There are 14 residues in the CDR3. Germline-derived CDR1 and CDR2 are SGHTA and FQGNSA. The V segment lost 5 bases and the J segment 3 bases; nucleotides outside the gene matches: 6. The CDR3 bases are TGTGCCAGCAGCCCCCCAGGGGGTTACTATGGCTACACCTTC. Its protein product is CASSPPGGYYGYTF.

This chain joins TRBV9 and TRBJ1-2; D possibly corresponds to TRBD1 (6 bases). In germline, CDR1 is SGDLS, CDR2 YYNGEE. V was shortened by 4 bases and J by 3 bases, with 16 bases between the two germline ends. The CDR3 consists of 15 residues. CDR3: CASSPWGPGHYGYTF. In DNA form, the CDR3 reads TGTGCCAGCAGCCCCTGGGGGCCGGGACACTATGGCTACACCTTC.

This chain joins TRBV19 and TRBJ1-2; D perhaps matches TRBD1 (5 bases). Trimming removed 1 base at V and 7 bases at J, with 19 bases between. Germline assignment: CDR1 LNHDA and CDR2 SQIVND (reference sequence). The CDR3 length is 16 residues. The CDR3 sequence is CASSIADATGVLGYTF. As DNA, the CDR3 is TGTGCCAGTAGTATAGCCGATGCTACAGGAGTGCTTGGCTACACCTTC.

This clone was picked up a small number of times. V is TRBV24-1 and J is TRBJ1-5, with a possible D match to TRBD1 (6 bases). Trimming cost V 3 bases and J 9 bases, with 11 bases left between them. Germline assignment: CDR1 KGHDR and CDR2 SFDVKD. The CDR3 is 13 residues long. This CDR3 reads CATSDPGAPPQHF. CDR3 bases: TGTGCCACCAGTGATCCAGGGGCGCCGCCCCAGCATTTT.

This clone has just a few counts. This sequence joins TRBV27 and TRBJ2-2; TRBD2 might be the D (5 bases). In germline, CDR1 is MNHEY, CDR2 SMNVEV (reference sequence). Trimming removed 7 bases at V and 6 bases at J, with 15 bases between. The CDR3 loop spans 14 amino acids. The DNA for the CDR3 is TGTGCCAGCAACCATGGAGGTTTATCCGGGGAGCTGTTTTTT. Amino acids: CASNHGGLSGELFF.

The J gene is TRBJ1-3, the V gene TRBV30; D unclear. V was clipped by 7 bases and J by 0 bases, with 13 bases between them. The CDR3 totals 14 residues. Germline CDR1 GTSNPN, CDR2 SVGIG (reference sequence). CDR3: CASTLASSGNTIYF. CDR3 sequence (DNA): TGTGCCTCCACCTTGGCCAGCTCTGGAAACACCATATATTTT.

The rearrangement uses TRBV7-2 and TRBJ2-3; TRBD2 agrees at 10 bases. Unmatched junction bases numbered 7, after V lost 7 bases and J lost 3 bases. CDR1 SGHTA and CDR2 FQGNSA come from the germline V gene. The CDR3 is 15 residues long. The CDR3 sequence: CASTPSGGNTDTQYF. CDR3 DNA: TGTGCCAGCACCCCTAGCGGGGGAAATACAGATACGCAGTATTTT.

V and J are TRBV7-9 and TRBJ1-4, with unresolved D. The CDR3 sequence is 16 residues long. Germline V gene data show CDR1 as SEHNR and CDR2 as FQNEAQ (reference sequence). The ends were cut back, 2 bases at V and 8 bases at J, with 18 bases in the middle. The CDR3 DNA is TGTGCCAGCAGCTTAACCCCCGTGGGGTCGGGAGAAAAACTGTTTTTT. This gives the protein CASSLTPVGSGEKLFF.

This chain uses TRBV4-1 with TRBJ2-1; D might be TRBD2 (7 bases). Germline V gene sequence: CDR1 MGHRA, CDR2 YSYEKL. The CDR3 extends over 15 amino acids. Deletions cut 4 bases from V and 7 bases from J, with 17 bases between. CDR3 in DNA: TGCGCCAGCAGCCTGGAGGGGGGGCCGGGAAATGAGCAGTTCTTC. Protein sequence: CASSLEGGPGNEQFF.

The CDR3 protein is CASSGASNEQFF. CDR3 sequence (DNA): TGCGCCAGCAGCGGCGCTAGTAATGAGCAGTTCTTC. The gene calls are TRBV5-1 and TRBJ2-1; D call uncertain. The ends were cut back, 4 bases at V and 7 bases at J, with 9 bases in the middle. The CDR3 extends over 12 amino acids. In germline, CDR1 is SGHRS, CDR2 YFSETQ.

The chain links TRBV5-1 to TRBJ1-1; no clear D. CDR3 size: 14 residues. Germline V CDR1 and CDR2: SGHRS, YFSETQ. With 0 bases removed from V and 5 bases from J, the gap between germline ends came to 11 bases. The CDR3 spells CASSLVVAGTEAFF. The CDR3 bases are TGCGCCAGCAGCTTGGTCGTTGCCGGGACTGAAGCTTTCTTT.

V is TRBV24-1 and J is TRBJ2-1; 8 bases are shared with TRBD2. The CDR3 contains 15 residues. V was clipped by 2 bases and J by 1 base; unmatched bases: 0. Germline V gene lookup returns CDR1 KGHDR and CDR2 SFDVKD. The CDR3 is CATSDSSGSYNEQFF. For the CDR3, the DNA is TGTGCCACCAGTGATTCTAGCGGGTCCTACAATGAGCAGTTCTTC.